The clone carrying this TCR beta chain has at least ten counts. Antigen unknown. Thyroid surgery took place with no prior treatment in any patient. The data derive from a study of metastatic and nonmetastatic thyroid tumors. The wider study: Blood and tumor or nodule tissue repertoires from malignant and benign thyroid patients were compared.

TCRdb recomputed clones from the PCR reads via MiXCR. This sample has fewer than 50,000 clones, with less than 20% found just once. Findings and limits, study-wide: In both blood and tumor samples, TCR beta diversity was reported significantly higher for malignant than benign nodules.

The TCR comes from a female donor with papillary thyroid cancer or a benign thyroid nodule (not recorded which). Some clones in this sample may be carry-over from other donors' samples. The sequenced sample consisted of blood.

This CDR3 is CASSPFDGGGYEQYF. The CDR3 bases are TGTGCCAGCTCCCCATTTGATGGGGGGGGCTACGAGCAGTACTTC. This chain uses TRBV18 with TRBJ2-7; TRBD2 matches at 7 bases. CDR1 is KGHSH, CDR2 LQKENI, per germline. This CDR3 is 15 amino acids long. Trimming cost V 6 bases and J 3 bases; bases outside gene matches: 11.